This T cell receptor beta chain stems from a study of tumor and adjacent non-tumor tissue in lung cancer. This sample's RNA came from whole unsorted tissue. TCRbeta libraries were built with three rounds of nested PCR, modified from ARM-PCR. A single record per CDR3 protein comes from TCRdb applying MiXCR to the multiplex PCR reads. The sample includes about 200,000 distinct CDR3 sequences, around 70% seen only once; the top ten take around 27%. This clonotype was observed many times. The CDR3 has 13 residues. The ends were cut back, 4 bases at V and 12 bases at J, with 15 bases in the middle. The germline CDR1 and CDR2 sequences are KGHDR and SFDVKD.

The sequence was obtained from a man aged 55 to 70 with non-small cell lung cancer. What was sequenced was lung tumor tissue. The rearrangement links TRBV24-1 to TRBJ2-1, with D maybe TRBD1 (6 bases). The CDR3 sequence: CATSEGRDITQFF. Here the CDR3 DNA reads TGTGCCACCAGTGAGGGACGGGACATAACGCAGTTCTTC.